This TCR beta chain was found in a study of blood T cell repertoires in COVID-19. Study background: Acute-phase and convalescent COVID-19 samples originated in the United States, Italy and Spain. T cells, B-cell-depleted T cells, or PBMCs provided the cDNA or gDNA that served as material.

Germline V gene lookup returns CDR1 SGHRS and CDR2 YFSETQ. This CDR3 spans 13 amino acids. Between the trimmed V and J ends, which lost 7 bases and 10 bases, there was a span of 15 bases. Study processing details: Estimation of nucleated cell counts relied on the amplification of reference gene primers. Measured with immunoSEQ multiplex PCR; TCRdb has only the in-frame clones, and not every one. That table is the source of V, J and clone size, and D and trimming were worked out from the DNA. The repertoire holds fewer than 400,000 clones, with 85% as singletons. The V and J genes are TRBV5-1 and TRBJ1-6, with D maybe TRBD1 (6 bases). The sequence was collected from a woman between 18 and 29 years old with acute or convalescent COVID-19. The sequenced material came from peripheral blood. The CDR3 sequence: CASRPQTGSPLHF. In DNA form, the CDR3 reads TGCGCCAGCCGACCACAGACAGGCTCACCCCTCCACTTT.